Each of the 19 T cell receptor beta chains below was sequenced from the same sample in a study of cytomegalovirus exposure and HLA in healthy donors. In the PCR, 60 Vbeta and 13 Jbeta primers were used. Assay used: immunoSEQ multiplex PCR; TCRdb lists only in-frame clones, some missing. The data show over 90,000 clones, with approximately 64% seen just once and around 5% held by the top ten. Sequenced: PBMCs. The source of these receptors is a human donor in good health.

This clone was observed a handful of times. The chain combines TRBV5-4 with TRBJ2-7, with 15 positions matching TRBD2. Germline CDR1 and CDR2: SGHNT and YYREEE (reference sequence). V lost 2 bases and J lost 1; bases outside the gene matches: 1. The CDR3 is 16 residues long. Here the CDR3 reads CASSLGLAGGSYEQYF. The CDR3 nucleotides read TGTGCCAGCAGCTTAGGACTAGCGGGAGGGTCCTACGAGCAGTACTTC.

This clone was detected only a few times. CDR3 amino acids: CASSLSRGKLFF. The DNA for the CDR3 is TGTGCCAGCAGTTTATCGAGAGGAAAACTGTTTTTT. The V call is TRBV27, the J call TRBJ1-4; D remains ambiguous. The V end lost 0 bases, the J end lost 10 bases, and 6 bases lay between the germline ends. There are 12 residues in the CDR3. CDR1 is MNHEY and CDR2 is SMNVEV in the germline V gene (reference sequence). Together with reference TRBV27 and TRBJ1-4, the CDR3 gives the full variable domain: EAQVTQNPRYLITVTGKKLTVTCSQNMNHEYMSWYRQDPGLGLRQIYYSMNVEVTDKGDVPEGYKVSRKEKRNFPLILESPSPNQTSLYFCASSLSRGKLFFGSGTQLSVL.

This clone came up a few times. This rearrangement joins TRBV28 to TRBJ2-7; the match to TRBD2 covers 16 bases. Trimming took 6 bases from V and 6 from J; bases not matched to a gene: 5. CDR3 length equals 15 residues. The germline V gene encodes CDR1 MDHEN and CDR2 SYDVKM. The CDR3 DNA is TGTGCCAGCAGGCCGGGACTAGCGGGAGGGGTCGAGCAGTACTTC. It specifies CASRPGLAGGVEQYF.

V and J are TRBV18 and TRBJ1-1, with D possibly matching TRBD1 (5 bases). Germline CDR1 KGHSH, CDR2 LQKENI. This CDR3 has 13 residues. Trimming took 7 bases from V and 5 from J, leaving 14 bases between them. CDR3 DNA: TGTGCCAGCTTCCTGGGGCAACAAACTGAAGCTTTCTTT. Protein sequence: CASFLGQQTEAFF.

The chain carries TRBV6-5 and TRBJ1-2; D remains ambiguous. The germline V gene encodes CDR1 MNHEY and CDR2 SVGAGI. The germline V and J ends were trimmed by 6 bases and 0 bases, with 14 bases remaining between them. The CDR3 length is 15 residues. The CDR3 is CASSLRTGTNYGYTF. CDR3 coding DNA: TGTGCCAGCAGCCTACGCACCGGGACTAACTATGGCTACACCTTC.

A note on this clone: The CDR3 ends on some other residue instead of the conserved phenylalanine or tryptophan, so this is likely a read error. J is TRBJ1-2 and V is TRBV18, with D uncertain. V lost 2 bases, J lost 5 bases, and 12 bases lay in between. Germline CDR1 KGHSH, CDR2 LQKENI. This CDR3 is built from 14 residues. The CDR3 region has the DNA TGTGCCAGCTCACCATCACACGAGACTTATGGCTACACCCTC. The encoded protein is CASSPSHETYGYTL.

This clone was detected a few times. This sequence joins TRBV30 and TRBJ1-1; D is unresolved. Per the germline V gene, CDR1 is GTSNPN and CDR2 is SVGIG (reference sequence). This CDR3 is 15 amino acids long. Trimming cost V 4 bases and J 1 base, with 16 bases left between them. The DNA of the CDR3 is TGTGCCTGGAATATACAGTGGAAACCGAACACTGAAGCTTTCTTT. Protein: CAWNIQWKPNTEAFF.

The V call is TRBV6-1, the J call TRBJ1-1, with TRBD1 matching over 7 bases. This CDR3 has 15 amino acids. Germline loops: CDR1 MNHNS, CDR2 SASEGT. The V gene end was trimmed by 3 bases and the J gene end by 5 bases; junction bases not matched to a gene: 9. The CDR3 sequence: CASSDRQGGGTEAFF. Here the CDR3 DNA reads TGTGCCAGCAGTGACAGACAGGGAGGCGGAACTGAAGCTTTCTTT.

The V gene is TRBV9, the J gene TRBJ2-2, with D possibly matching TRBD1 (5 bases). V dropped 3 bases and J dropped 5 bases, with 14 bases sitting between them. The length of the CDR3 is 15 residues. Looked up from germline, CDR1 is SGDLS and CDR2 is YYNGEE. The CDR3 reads CASSATTAGTGELFF. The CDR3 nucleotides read TGTGCCAGCAGCGCCACGACAGCAGGGACCGGGGAGCTGTTTTTT.

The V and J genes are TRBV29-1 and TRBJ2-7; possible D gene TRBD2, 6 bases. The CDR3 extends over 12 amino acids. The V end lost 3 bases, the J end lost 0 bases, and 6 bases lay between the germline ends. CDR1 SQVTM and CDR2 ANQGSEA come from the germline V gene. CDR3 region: CSVEEGSYEQYF. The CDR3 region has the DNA TGCAGCGTTGAGGAGGGCTCCTACGAGCAGTACTTC.

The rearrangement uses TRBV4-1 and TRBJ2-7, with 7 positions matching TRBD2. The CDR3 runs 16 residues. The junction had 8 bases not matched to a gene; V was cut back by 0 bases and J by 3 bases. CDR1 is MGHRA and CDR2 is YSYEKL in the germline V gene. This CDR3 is CASSQDWSGVSYEQYF. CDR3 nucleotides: TGCGCCAGCAGCCAAGATTGGAGCGGGGTAAGCTACGAGCAGTACTTC.

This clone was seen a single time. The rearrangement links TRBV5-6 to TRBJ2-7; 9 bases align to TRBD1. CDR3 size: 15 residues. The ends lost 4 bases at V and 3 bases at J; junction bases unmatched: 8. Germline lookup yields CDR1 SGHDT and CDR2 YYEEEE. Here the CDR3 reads CASSPGWDRDYEQYF. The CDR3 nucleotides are TGTGCCAGCAGCCCCGGGTGGGACAGGGACTACGAGCAGTACTTC.

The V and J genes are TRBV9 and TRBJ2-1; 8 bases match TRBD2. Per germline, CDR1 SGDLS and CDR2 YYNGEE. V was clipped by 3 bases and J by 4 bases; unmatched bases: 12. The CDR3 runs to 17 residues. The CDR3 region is CASSDHPSSGGYNEQFF. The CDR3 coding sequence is TGTGCCAGCAGCGATCATCCTTCAAGCGGGGGTTACAATGAGCAGTTCTTC.

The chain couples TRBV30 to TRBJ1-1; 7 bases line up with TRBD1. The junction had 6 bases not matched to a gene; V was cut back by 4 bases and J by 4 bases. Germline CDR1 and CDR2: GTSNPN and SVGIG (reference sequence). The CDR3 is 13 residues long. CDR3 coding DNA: TGTGCCTGGACTGGTAGGGGGCGCACTGAAGCTTTCTTT. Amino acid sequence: CAWTGRGRTEAFF.

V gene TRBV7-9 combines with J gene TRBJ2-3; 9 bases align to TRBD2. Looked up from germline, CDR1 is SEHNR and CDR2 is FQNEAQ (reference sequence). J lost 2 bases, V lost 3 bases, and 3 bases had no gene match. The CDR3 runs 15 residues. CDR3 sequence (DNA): TGTGCCAGCAGCTTTGGACTAGCGCTCACAGATACGCAGTATTTT. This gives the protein CASSFGLALTDTQYF.

The CDR3 loop is CASSLSAEGPFNEQFF. The CDR3 nucleotides read TGTGCCAGCAGCTTATCGGCGGAGGGACCTTTCAATGAGCAGTTCTTC. This chain joins TRBV7-6 and TRBJ2-1, with a possible D match to TRBD2 (6 bases). CDR1 and CDR2 from the germline V gene are SGHVS and FNYEAQ. V was trimmed by 2 bases and J by 6 bases, leaving 17 bases between them. This CDR3 comprises 16 residues.

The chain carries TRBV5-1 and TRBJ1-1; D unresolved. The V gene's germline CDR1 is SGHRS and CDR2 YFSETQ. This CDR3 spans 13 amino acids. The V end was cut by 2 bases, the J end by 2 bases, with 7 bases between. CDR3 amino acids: CASSFPDNTEAFF. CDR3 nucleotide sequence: TGCGCCAGCAGCTTCCCAGATAACACTGAAGCTTTCTTT.

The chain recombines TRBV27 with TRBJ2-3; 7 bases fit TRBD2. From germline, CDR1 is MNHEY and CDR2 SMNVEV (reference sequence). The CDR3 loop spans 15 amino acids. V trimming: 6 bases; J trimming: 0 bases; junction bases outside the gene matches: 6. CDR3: CASSSLAYSTDTQYF. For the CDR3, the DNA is TGTGCCAGCAGCTCACTAGCGTATAGCACAGATACGCAGTATTTT.

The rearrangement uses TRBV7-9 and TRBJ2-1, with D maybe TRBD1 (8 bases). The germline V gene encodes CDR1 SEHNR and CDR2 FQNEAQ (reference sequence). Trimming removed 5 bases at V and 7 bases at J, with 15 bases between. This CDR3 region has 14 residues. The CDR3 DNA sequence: TGTGCCAGCAGCGCACAGGGGGGGCTAAATGAGCAGTTCTTC. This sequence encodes CASSAQGGLNEQFF.